This T cell receptor beta chain was captured in a study of T cells in narcolepsy. General observations from the study: Same-patient CSF and blood CD4+ T cell clonotypes included HCRT-specific and TRIB2-specific autoreactive ones.

Produced via immunoSEQ multiplex PCR; TCRdb's table is partial and in-frame only. The sample has 25,000 to 35,000 clones, 80% to 90% seen once; the top ten hold 0.8% to 0.9%. A note on this clone: Its antigen is currently unknown.

Source material: memory (CD45RA-) CD4+ T cells from blood. The receptor's source is a human donor in good health.

The CDR3 DNA is TGTGCCAGCAGGTCTGGCAGGGATCGAAACACTGAAGCTTTCTTT. Its protein is CASRSGRDRNTEAFF. The chain joins TRBV7-9 to TRBJ1-1, with D possibly being TRBD1 (5 bases). This CDR3 has 15 amino acids. Germline assignment: CDR1 SEHNR and CDR2 FQNEAQ (reference sequence). V dropped 6 bases and J dropped 2 bases, with 16 bases sitting between them.